Listed below are T cell receptor beta chains from one sample, sequenced in a study of control samples from healthy donors and cancer patients. Using immunoSEQ multiplex PCR, the repertoire was profiled, and TCRdb retains in-frame clones only, with some absent. Here the sample spans 70,000 to 90,000 clones, roughly 93% being singletons. Sequencing input: blood. These receptors were obtained from a woman younger than 35 in good health. Each CDR3 is given with its conserved first and last residue.

TRBV6-1,14,TRBJ2-3,CASRLGGSTDTQYF
TRBV7-9,16,TRBJ1-4,CASSRTDSPRSEKLFF
TRBV4-2,16,TRBJ1-4,CASSPEDRATNEKLFF
TRBV12-3/TRBV12-4,12,TRBJ2-7,CASSPRSYEQYF
TRBV5-1,16,TRBJ2-7,CASSLASTGQIYEQYF
TRBV7-3,13,TRBJ2-7,CASSLTRGYEQYF
TRBV6-1,15,TRBJ1-4,CASSETPGQLEKLFF
TRBV7-8,14,TRBJ2-5,CASSLLAGKETQYF
TRBV25-1,15,TRBJ2-7,CASSEPGTGSYEQYF
TRBV6-5,15,TRBJ2-7,CASTVTERFSYEQYF
TRBV4-1,16,TRBJ1-5,CASSQDPGNSNQPQHF
TRBV5-5,15,TRBJ1-1,CASSLYPRMNTEAFF
TRBV5-1,16,TRBJ2-7,CASSLVRASGSYEQYF
TRBV5-4,16,TRBJ2-4,CASSLWAELAKNIQYF
TRBV6-6,15,TRBJ1-5,CASSDRVGSNQPQHF
TRBV5-6,16,TRBJ2-1,CASSRRSLGSYNEQFF
TRBV18,15,TRBJ1-2,CASSLGQGYDYGYTF
TRBV6-1,16,TRBJ2-7,CASSDPNRGGSYEQYF
TRBV4-1,17,TRBJ1-2,CASSQGETGTGVEGYTF
TRBV7-3,13,TRBJ2-4,CASSSGTGNIQYF
TRBV5-4,12,TRBJ2-3,CASSLLTETQYF
TRBV2,14,TRBJ1-5,CASSGGGGYQPQHF
TRBV19,14,TRBJ1-1,CASKRDPISGEAFF
TRBV7-9,13,TRBJ2-1,CASSLGSFDEQFF
TRBV9,19,TRBJ2-2,CASSVHPDLSRGAAGELFF
TRBV4-3,18,TRBJ1-2,CASSQERPGAVANYGYTF
TRBV28,14,TRBJ1-4,CASSPWGPNEKLFF
TRBV2,15,TRBJ1-5,CASSPRDRGREPQHF
TRBV5-1,17,TRBJ1-3,CASSSIGTGSSGNTIYF
TRBV10-3,14,TRBJ1-3,CAIRHTGTGNTIYF
TRBV6-1,13,TRBJ2-7,CASSEAANYEQYF
TRBV20-1,15,TRBJ2-2,CSASYPLGNTGELFF
TRBV6-5,15,TRBJ2-3,CASSYQGAWTDTQYF
TRBV6-5,15,TRBJ2-7,CASSYSTQGRGEQYF
TRBV19,13,TRBJ1-5,CASSYQGSQPQHF
TRBV7-2,13,TRBJ2-7,CASSLEISYEQYF
TRBV10-1,14,TRBJ1-5,CASSESTVLGPQHF
TRBV9,13,TRBJ1-5,CASSVSGNQPQHF
TRBV6-2/TRBV6-3,15,TRBJ2-7,CASSSPSGSRYEQYF
TRBV28,13,TRBJ2-7,CASSLYVGYEQYF
TRBV4-1,16,TRBJ2-1,CASSPNREYAYNEQFF
TRBV18,17,TRBJ2-1,CASSPLGLAGGPSEQFF
TRBV24-1,15,TRBJ2-1,CATSDHGLAVNEQFF
TRBV28,14,TRBJ1-1,CASSLVGGNTEAFF
TRBV6-5,14,TRBJ1-3,CASNLASSGNTIYF
TRBV7-3,16,TRBJ2-5,CASSPSGTRREETQYF
TRBV19,14,TRBJ1-2,CASSPRMETANQRF